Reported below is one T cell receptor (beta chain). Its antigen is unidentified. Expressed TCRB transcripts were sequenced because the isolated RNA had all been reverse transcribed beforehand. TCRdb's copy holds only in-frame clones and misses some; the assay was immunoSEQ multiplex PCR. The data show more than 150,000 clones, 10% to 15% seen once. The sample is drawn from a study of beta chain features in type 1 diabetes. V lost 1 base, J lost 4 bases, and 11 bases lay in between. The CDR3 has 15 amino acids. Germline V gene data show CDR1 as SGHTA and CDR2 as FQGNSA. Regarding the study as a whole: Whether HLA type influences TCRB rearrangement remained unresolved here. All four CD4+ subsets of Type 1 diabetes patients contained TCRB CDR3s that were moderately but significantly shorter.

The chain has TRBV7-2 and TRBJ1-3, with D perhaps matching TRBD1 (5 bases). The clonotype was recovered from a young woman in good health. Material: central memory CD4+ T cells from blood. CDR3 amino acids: CASSLGRQRGNTIYF. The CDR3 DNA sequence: TGTGCCAGCAGCTTAGGTCGACAGAGGGGAAACACCATATATTTT.